This T cell receptor beta chain was captured by sequencing in a study of T cells in Graves' hyperthyroidism and ophthalmopathy. This clonotype was recorded many times. Its antigen is not identified. The trim removed 4 bases at V and 1 base at J, leaving 4 bases unmatched. CDR3 length: 14 residues. Germline V gives CDR1 SQVTM, CDR2 ANQGSEA. TCR beta CDR3 regions were amplified from RNA. During a first-round RT-PCR of the TCR CDR3, the HTBI primer set was used. TCRdb passed the multiplex PCR reads through MiXCR, listing each CDR3 protein once. The sample carries hundreds of thousands of distinct CDR3 sequences, 14% recorded once. Study findings and constraints: Model output signaled ophthalmopathy a median approximately six months ahead of onset.

Newly diagnosed hyperthyroidism, duration under 2 months, in patients aged 18 to 65. Investigators excluded patients with uncontrolled infection, other autoimmune disease, pregnancy or lactation. Together with thyroid ultrasound, orbital computed tomography, serum thyroxine and TRAb, clinical symptoms were used for diagnoses. The rearrangement links TRBV29-1 to TRBJ2-3; 8 bases line up with TRBD2. The specimen was blood. This sequence was found in a woman under 30 with Graves' hyperthyroidism. CDR3 region: CSVATSGGTDTQYF. CDR3 nucleotides: TGCAGCGTTGCAACTAGCGGAGGCACAGATACGCAGTATTTT.